Shown below are 11 T cell receptor beta chains from a single sample sequenced in a study of response to subunit inactivated influenza vaccine. MiXCR, applied by TCRdb to the RT-PCR reads, yields one record per CDR3 protein. The sample includes some 800,000 distinct CDR3 sequences, 21% of them seen just once. Sequenced material: PBMCs from blood, taken around 5 days after vaccination. All receptors come from a man in his fifties or sixties who received an inactivated influenza vaccine.

The genes are TRBV29-1 and TRBJ2-7, with a tentative D call TRBD2 (7 bases). This CDR3 is built from 13 residues. Deletions cut 6 bases from V and 3 bases from J, with 15 bases between. Germline-derived CDR1 and CDR2 are SQVTM and ANQGSEA. This CDR3 is CSVTKGGGYEQYF. CDR3 sequence (DNA): TGCAGCGTCACTAAGGGGGGGGGCTACGAGCAGTACTTC.

The sample holds a few counts of this clonotype. The chain joins TRBV4-2 to TRBJ2-7, with 8 nucleotides matching TRBD2. CDR3 length: 17 residues. V shed 0 bases, J shed 3 bases, and the junction held 10 bases outside the gene matches. In germline, CDR1 is LGHNA, CDR2 YNFKEQ. The CDR3, as DNA: TGTGCCAGCAGCCAAGAGGTAGGAACTAGCGGTTTCTACGAGCAGTACTTC. Protein product: CASSQEVGTSGFYEQYF.

This clonotype was seen a few times. This chain joins TRBV7-8 and TRBJ2-4; 11 bases are a match to TRBD2. The V segment lost 4 bases and the J segment 3 bases; nucleotides outside the gene matches: 11. The CDR3 length is 18 residues. Germline CDR1 SGHVS, CDR2 FQNEAQ. The CDR3 coding sequence is TGTGCCAGCAGCTCCAACGTCCTAGCGGGGGGAGACAAAAACATTCAGTACTTC. It specifies CASSSNVLAGGDKNIQYF.

This chain connects TRBV20-1 to TRBJ2-1; 9 bases align to TRBD1. J lost 7 bases, V lost 5 bases, and 15 bases had no gene match. The V gene's germline CDR1 is DFQATT and CDR2 SNEGSKA (reference sequence). The CDR3 contains 16 residues. CDR3 sequence (DNA): TGCAGTGCTCTGGGGGGGGACAGGGTATTGGGGAATGAGCAGTTCTTC. This translates into CSALGGDRVLGNEQFF.

The rearrangement uses TRBV24-1 and TRBJ2-3; D perhaps matches TRBD2 (7 bases). Germline CDR1 and CDR2: KGHDR and SFDVKD. The CDR3 has 14 residues. Trimming removed 7 bases from V and 5 bases from J, with 15 bases in between. CDR3 bases: TGTGCCACCAGAACCGGGGGGCAGCAAGATACGCAGTATTTT. As protein: CATRTGGQQDTQYF.

Concerning this clonotype itself: One junction end disagrees with the germline gene, perhaps due to a read error. V is TRBV24-1 and J is TRBJ2-1, with 8 positions matching TRBD2. From germline, CDR1 is KGHDR and CDR2 SFDVKD. The CDR3 totals 14 residues. The CDR3 region has the DNA TGTGCCGCCAGTGGAGCGGGAGCCTACAATGAGCAGTTCTTC. Translating gives CAASGAGAYNEQFF.

This clonotype was picked up many times. The V and J genes are TRBV9 and TRBJ2-1, with TRBD2 identical over 15 bases. Looked up from germline, CDR1 is SGDLS and CDR2 is YYNGEE. The V segment lost 5 bases and the J segment 8 bases; nucleotides outside the gene matches: 11. The CDR3 is 17 amino acids. CDR3 nucleotide sequence: TGTGCCAGCAGTAGCCTCCCCGGGACTAGCGGGAGGTATGAGCAGTTCTTC. It specifies CASSSLPGTSGRYEQFF.

V gene TRBV5-8 combines with J gene TRBJ2-5; TRBD2 matches at 13 bases. Germline values: CDR1 SGHTS, CDR2 YDEGEE. V was pared by 0 bases and J by 2 bases, with 1 base of the junction left unmatched. There are 16 residues in the CDR3. CDR3 bases: TGTGCCAGCAGCTTGGTGACTAGCGGGGGGCAAGAGACCCAGTACTTC. Translated, it gives CASSLVTSGGQETQYF.

This clonotype was picked up a small number of times. The genes are TRBV12-3 or TRBV12-4 and TRBJ1-6; TRBD1 aligns across 9 bases. This CDR3 has 20 amino acids. Trimming cost V 2 bases and J 9 bases; bases outside gene matches: 20. CDR3 sequence (DNA): TGTGCCAGCAGTTTACAACACGTCGGACAGGGGCGAGCCGGGAGTTCACCCCTCCACTTT. It yields the protein CASSLQHVGQGRAGSSPLHF.

This clonotype has just a few counts. This chain uses TRBV20-1 with TRBJ2-1; D might be TRBD1 (8 bases). The CDR3 loop spans 14 amino acids. In germline, CDR1 is DFQATT, CDR2 SNEGSKA (reference sequence). The V end was cut by 6 bases, the J end by 4 bases, with 16 bases between. CDR3 in amino acids: CSAAGQAGYNEQFF. The CDR3 DNA sequence: TGCAGTGCAGCGGGACAGGCGGGTTACAATGAGCAGTTCTTC.

In its sample, this clonotype was seen a few times. The chain's CDR3 is CSARTSGGNIGRAQYF. The CDR3 DNA follows: TGCAGTGCAAGGACTAGCGGGGGGAACATTGGGCGCGCCCAGTACTTC. The chain recombines TRBV20-1 with TRBJ2-5; TRBD2 agrees at 14 bases. CDR3 size: 16 residues. The J segment lost 9 bases and the V segment lost 6 bases, leaving 15 bases of the junction unmatched. CDR1 is DFQATT, CDR2 SNEGSKA, per germline (reference sequence).